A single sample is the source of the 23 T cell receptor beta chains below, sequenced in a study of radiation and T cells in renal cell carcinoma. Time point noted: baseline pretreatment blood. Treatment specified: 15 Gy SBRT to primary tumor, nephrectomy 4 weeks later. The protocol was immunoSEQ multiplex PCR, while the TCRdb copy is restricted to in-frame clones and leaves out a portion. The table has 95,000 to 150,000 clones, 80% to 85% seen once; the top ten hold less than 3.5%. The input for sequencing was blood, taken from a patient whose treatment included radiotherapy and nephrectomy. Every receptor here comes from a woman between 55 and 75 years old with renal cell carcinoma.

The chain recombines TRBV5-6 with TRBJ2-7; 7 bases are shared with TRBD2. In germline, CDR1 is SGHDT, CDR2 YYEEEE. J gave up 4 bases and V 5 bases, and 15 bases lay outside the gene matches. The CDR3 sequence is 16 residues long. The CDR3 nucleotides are TGTGCCAGCAGTCGCCGCCCGGGACTAACACTTTACGAGCAGTACTTC. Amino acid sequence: CASSRRPGLTLYEQYF.

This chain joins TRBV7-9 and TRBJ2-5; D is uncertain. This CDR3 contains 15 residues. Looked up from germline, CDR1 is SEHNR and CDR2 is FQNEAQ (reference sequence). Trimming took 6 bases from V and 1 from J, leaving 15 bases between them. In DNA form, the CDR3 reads TGTGCCAGCAGTCCTAAGGCAGCGTTCCAAGAGACCCAGTACTTC. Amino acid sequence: CASSPKAAFQETQYF.

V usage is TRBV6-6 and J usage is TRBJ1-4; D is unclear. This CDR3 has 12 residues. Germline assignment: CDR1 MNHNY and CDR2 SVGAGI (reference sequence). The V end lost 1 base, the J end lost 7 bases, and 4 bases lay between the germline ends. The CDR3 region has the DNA TGTGCCAGCAGTTACTGGGGTGAAAAACTGTTTTTT. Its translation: CASSYWGEKLFF.

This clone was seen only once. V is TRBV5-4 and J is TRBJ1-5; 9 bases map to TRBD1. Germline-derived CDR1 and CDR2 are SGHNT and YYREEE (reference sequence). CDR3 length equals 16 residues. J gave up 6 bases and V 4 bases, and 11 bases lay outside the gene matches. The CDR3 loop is CASSIRDRAYSQPQHF. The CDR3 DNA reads TGTGCCAGCAGCATCCGGGACAGGGCATACAGTCAGCCCCAGCATTTT. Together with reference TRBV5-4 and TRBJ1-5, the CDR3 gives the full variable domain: ETGVTQSPTHLIKTRGQQVTLRCSSQSGHNTVSWYQQALGQGPQFIFQYYREEENGRGNFPPRFSGLQFPNYSSELNVNALELDDSALYLCASSIRDRAYSQPQHFGDGTRLSIL.

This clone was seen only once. Here the CDR3 DNA reads TGTGCCAGCAGTGCAGGGGCTAGCGGGGGGGCCGTTCCAGTCTACGAGCAGTACTTC. Protein product: CASSAGASGGAVPVYEQYF. V and J are TRBV2 and TRBJ2-7, with 12 positions matching TRBD2. The V gene's germline CDR1 is SNHLY and CDR2 FYNNEI. The CDR3 loop spans 19 amino acids. V gave up 4 bases and J gave up 3 bases; unmatched junction bases: 16. The complete variable domain, with remaining parts taken from reference TRBV2 and TRBJ2-7, reads EPEVTQTPSHQVTQMGQEVILRCVPISNHLYFYWYRQILGQKVEFLVSFYNNEISEKSEIFDDQFSVERPDGSNFTLKIRSTKLEDSAMYFCASSAGASGGAVPVYEQYFGPGTRLTVT.

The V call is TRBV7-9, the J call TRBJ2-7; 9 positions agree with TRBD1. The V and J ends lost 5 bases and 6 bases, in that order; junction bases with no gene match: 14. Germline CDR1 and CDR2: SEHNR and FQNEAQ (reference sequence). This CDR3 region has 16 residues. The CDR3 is CASSVSPGQGPREQYF. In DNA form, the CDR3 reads TGTGCCAGCAGCGTATCCCCGGGACAGGGACCCCGCGAGCAGTACTTC.

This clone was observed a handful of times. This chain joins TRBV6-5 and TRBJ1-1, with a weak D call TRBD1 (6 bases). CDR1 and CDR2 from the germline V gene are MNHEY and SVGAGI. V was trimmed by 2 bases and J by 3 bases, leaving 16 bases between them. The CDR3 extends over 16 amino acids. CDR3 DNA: TGTGCCAGCAGTTACCTAGCCAGGGGATACGACACTGAAGCTTTCTTT. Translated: CASSYLARGYDTEAFF.

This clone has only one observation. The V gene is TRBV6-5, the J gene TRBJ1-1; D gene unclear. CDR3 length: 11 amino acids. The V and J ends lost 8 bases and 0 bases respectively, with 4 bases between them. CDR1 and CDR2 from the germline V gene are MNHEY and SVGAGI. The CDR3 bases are TGTGCCAGCGGCTTGAACACTGAAGCTTTCTTT. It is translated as CASGLNTEAFF.

CDR3 in DNA: TGTGCCAGCTCCCTACCACAGGCAGGGGTAGAGACCCAGTACTTC. The encoded protein is CASSLPQAGVETQYF. V is TRBV18 and J is TRBJ2-5, with D possibly matching TRBD1 (6 bases). Germline assignment: CDR1 KGHSH and CDR2 LQKENI. V was shortened by 6 bases and J by 4 bases, with 18 bases between the two germline ends. CDR3 length: 15 amino acids.

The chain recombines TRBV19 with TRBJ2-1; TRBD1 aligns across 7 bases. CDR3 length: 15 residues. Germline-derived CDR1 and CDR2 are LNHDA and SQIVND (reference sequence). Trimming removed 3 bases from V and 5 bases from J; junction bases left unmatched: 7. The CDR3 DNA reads TGTGCCAGTAGTATTGGACAGGATTATAACAATGAGCAGTTCTTC. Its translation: CASSIGQDYNNEQFF. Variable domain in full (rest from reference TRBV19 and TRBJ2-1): DGGITQSPKYLFRKEGQNVTLSCEQNLNHDAMYWYRQDPGQGLRLIYYSQIVNDFQKGDIAEGYSVSREKKESFPLTVTSAQKNPTAFYLCASSIGQDYNNEQFFGPGTRLTVL.

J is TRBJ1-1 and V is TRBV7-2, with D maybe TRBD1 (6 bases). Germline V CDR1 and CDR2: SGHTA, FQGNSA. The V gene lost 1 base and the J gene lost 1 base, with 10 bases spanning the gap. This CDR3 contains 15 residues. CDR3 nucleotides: TGTGCCAGCAGCTTAGAGCCGACAGGGAACACTGAAGCTTTCTTT. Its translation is CASSLEPTGNTEAFF.

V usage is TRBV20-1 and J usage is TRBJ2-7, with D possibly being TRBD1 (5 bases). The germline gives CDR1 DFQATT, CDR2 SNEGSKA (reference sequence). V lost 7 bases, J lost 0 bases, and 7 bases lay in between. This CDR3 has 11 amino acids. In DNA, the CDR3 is TGCAGTGGACAGAGCTCCTACGAGCAGTACTTC. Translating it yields CSGQSSYEQYF.

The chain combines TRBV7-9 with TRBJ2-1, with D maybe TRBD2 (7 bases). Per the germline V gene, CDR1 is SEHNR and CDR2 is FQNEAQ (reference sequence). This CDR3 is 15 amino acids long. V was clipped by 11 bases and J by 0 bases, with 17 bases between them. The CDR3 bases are TGTGCCGTATGGAGGGGGGGAATCTCCTACAATGAGCAGTTCTTC. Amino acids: CAVWRGGISYNEQFF.

The CDR3 region is CASSLGRALRVDTEAFF. CDR3 in DNA: TGCGCCAGCAGCTTGGGGCGGGCGCTGAGGGTAGACACTGAAGCTTTCTTT. The chain carries TRBV5-1 and TRBJ1-1, with no clear D. The CDR3 is 17 amino acids. The germline CDR1 and CDR2 sequences are SGHRS and YFSETQ. Between the trimmed V and J ends, which lost 0 bases and 3 bases, there was a span of 18 bases.

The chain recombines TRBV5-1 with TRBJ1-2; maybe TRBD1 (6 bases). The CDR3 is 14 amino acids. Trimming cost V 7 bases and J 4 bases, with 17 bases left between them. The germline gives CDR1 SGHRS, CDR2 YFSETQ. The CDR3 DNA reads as TGCGCCAGCCGACCGGTACAGGGCCTCTATGGCTACACCTTC. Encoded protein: CASRPVQGLYGYTF.

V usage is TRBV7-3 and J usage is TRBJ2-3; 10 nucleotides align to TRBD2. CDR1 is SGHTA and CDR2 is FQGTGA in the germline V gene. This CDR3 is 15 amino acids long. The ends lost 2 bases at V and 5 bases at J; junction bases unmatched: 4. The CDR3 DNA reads TGTGCCAGCAGCTTAGTAAGCGGGAGGGAAGATACGCAGTATTTT. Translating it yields CASSLVSGREDTQYF.

The CDR3 sequence is CASSVEGANTGELFF. Here the CDR3 DNA reads TGTGCCAGCAGCGTAGAGGGTGCGAACACCGGGGAGCTGTTTTTT. The chain carries TRBV9 and TRBJ2-2, with unresolved D. Trimming removed 0 bases from V and 0 bases from J, with 6 bases in between. CDR1 is SGDLS, CDR2 YYNGEE, per germline. This CDR3 is built from 15 residues.

CDR3 residues: CASSSGGTDTQYF. Written as DNA, the CDR3 is TGTGCCAGCAGCTCGGGGGGTACAGATACGCAGTATTTT. The V call is TRBV11-3, the J call TRBJ2-3, with 7 bases aligning to TRBD2. The V gene end was trimmed by 4 bases and the J gene end by 3 bases; junction bases not matched to a gene: 1. Germline V gives CDR1 SGHNT, CDR2 YENEEA. CDR3 size: 13 residues.

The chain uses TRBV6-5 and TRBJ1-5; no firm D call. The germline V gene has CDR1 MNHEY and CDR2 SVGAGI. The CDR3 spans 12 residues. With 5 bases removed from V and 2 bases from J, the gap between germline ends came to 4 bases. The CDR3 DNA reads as TGTGCCAGCAGTCCACGCAATCAGCCCCAGCATTTT. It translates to CASSPRNQPQHF.

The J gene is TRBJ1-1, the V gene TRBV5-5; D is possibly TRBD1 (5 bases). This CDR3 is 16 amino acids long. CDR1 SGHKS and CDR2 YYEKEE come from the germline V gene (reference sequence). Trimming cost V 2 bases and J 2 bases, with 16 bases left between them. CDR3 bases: TGTGCCAGCAGCTTAGGTGTAGGGGCAGTTAACACTGAAGCTTTCTTT. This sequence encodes CASSLGVGAVNTEAFF.

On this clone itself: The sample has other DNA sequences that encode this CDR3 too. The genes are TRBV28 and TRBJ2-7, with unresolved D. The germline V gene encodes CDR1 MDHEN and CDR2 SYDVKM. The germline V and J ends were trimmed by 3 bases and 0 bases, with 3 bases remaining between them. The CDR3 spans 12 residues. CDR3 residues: CASSFSSYEQYF. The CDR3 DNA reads TGTGCCAGCAGTTTTAGCTCCTACGAGCAGTACTTC.

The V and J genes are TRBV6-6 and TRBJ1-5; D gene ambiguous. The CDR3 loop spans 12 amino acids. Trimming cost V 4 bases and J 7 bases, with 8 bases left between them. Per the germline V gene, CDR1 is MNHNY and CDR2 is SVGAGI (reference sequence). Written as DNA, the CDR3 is TGTGCCAGCAGTTCCGGGAGGCAGCCCCAGCATTTT. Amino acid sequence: CASSSGRQPQHF.

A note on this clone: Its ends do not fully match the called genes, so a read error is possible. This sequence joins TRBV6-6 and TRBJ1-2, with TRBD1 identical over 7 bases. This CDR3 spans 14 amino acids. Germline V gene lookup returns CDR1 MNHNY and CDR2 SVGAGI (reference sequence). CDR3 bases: TGTGCCAGCAGTTACTCGAACCAGGGGGGGGAGAGGTACTTC. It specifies CASSYSNQGGERYF.